This T cell receptor (beta chain) came from a study of vaccination effects on CD4 cells after COVID-19. Sequenced by immunoSEQ multiplex PCR; TCRdb stores in-frame clones only, minus some. The repertoire holds around 26,000 clones, with roughly three quarters as singletons. Prior to sequencing, the ViraFEST assay stimulated PBMC with viral peptide pools, which expanded the antigen-specific CD4+ T cells. Isolating CD4+ T cells followed approximately 11 days of culture. Two-dose vaccination with either BNT162b2 or mRNA-1273 was given to the participants. Among the vaccine recipients, none had a prior SARS-CoV-2 infection, and nucleocapsid antibodies were negative. Half of the medium was exchanged for IL-2 medium on both days 3 and 7. CDR1 LGHDT and CDR2 YNNKEL come from the germline V gene (reference sequence). V shed 8 bases and J shed 2 bases, with 10 bases lying between them. The CDR3 has 13 residues.

Details on this clone: What it binds is not known.

This rearrangement joins TRBV3-1 (or the pseudogene TRBV3-2) to TRBJ2-4; D could derive from TRBD1 or TRBD2 (5 bases each). This material consisted of CD4+ T cells from PBMCs cultured with SARS-CoV-2 spike peptides, taken after COVID-19 vaccination. The sequence was obtained from a human donor who received a COVID-19 vaccine. The CDR3 coding sequence is TGTGCCAGCTCCGGGGCCACCAAAAACATTCAGTACTTC. Its protein is CASSGATKNIQYF.